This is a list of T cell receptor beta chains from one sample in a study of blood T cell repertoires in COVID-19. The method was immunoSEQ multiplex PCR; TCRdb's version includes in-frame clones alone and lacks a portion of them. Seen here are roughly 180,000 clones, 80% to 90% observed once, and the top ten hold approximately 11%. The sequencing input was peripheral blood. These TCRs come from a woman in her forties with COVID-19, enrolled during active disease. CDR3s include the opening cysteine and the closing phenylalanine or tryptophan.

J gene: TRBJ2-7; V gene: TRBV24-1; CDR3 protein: CATGGQGEDEQYF
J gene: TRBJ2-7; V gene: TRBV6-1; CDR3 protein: CASSEFGVEQYF
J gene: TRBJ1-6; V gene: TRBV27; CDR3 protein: CASSPLAGARSPLHF
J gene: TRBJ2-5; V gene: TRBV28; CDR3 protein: CASSLAGAGTQYF
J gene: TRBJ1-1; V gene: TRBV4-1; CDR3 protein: CASSQDLARGRTEAFF
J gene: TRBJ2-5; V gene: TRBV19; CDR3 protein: CASSRLPGLAGVVGETQYF
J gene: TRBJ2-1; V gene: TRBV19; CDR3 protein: CASKDMGGRTGNEQFF
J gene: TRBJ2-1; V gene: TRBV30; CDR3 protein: CAWSLQGLAGKQFF
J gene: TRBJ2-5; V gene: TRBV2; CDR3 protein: CATMRLAGTETQYF
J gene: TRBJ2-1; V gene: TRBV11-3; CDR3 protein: CASSSRLAGGPHEQFF
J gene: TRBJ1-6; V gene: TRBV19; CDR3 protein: CASSIRSFNSPLHF
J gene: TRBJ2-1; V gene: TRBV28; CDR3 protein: CASSPKRHTGSNEQFF
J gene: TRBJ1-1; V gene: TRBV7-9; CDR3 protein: CASSDRQGFNTEAFF
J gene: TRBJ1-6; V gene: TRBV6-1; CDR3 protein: CASSEIPLSAPLHF
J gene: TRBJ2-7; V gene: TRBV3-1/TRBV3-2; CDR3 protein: CASSQAPGNPYEQYF
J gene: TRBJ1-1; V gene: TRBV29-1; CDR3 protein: CSGEEQNTEAFF
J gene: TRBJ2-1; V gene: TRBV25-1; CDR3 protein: CASSESGSNNEQFF
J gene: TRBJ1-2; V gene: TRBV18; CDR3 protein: CASSQTGTGGSVGYGYTF
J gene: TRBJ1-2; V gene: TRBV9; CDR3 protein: CASSFTTGTGGGYTF
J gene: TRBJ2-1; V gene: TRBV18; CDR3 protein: CASSPRGRETYNEQFF
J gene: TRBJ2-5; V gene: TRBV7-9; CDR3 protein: CASSLDHGRDATQYF
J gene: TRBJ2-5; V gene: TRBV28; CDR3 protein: CASSKRLQEETQYF
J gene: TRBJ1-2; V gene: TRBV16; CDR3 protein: CASSRDTIYGYTF
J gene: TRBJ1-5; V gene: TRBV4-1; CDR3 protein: CASSPSDSRNRPQHF
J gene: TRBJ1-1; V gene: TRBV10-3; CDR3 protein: CAISEGQGTEAFF
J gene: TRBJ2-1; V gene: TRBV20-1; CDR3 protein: CSASGGRARIEQFF